Presented here are 8 T cell receptor beta chains from one specimen sequenced in a study of blood T cell repertoires in COVID-19 (dated by TCRdb to 2020 to 2021). The receptor library was made with the immunoSEQ multiplex PCR assay. Imported from immuneACCESS, the table was reduced by TCRdb to in-frame sequences with V and J called. These copies leave out some clones; in studies compared against another copy, an unresolved V gene accounts for under half, and the cause of the remainder is not known. The sample yields tens of thousands of clones; around nine tenths were counted once. The ten largest clones capture approximately 14% of the sample. The sequencing input was peripheral blood. These receptors were obtained from a human donor in a cohort sampled during active COVID-19.

The genes are TRBV7-9 and TRBJ1-3, with 8 bases lining up with TRBD1. The CDR3 totals 14 residues. V trimming: 3 bases; J trimming: 7 bases; junction bases outside the gene matches: 5. The germline V gene has CDR1 SEHNR and CDR2 FQNEAQ (reference sequence). CDR3 in amino acids: CASSLDREGNTIYF. The CDR3, as DNA: TGTGCCAGCAGCTTGGACAGGGAAGGGAACACCATATATTTT. The complete variable domain, with remaining parts taken from reference TRBV7-9 and TRBJ1-3, reads DTGVSQNPRHKITKRGQNVTFRCDPISEHNRLYWYRQTLGQGPEFLTYFQNEAQLEKSRLLSDRFSAERPKGSFSTLEIQRTEQGDSAMYLCASSLDREGNTIYFGEGSWLTVV.

CDR3 protein: CASRPAGNEKLFF. The CDR3 coding sequence is TGTGCCAGCAGACCCGCAGGGAATGAAAAACTGTTTTTT. The chain couples TRBV12-3 or TRBV12-4 to TRBJ1-4; maybe TRBD1 (5 bases). The CDR3 spans 13 residues. The V end was cut by 6 bases, the J end by 5 bases, with 10 bases between.

The rearrangement joins TRBV12-5 to TRBJ1-2, with 9 bases identical to TRBD1. CDR3 length: 17 amino acids. The J segment lost 1 base and the V segment lost 1 base, leaving 7 bases of the junction unmatched. The germline V gene encodes CDR1 LGHNT and CDR2 FRNRAP. The CDR3 DNA follows: TGTGCTAGTGGTTTGGGACACAGGGGGCGAGTTAACTATGGCTACACCTTC. As protein: CASGLGHRGRVNYGYTF.

This clone was seen a few times. V and J are TRBV12-3 or TRBV12-4 and TRBJ1-1; 7 bases fit TRBD1. The CDR3 spans 13 residues. Trimming removed 4 bases from V and 10 bases from J; junction bases left unmatched: 9. The CDR3 region has the DNA TGTGCCAGCAGTTCCGGGACAGTTCGACTAGCTTTCTTT. Protein product: CASSSGTVRLAFF.

The V call is TRBV18, the J call TRBJ1-6; 7 nucleotides agree with TRBD1. The CDR3 sequence is 16 residues long. V lost 2 bases to trimming and J lost 4 bases; unmatched junction nucleotides: 5. Germline lookup yields CDR1 KGHSH and CDR2 LQKENI. The CDR3: CASSPFGTDYNSPLHF. CDR3 bases: TGTGCCAGCTCACCATTTGGGACAGATTATAATTCACCCCTCCACTTT.

V gene TRBV6-5 combines with J gene TRBJ2-3; a weak D match, TRBD2 (6 bases). V lost 3 bases and J 0 bases, leaving 7 bases between the germline ends. Germline V gives CDR1 MNHEY, CDR2 SVGAGI. This CDR3 has 14 residues. CDR3 sequence (DNA): TGTGCCAGCAGTTATGGGGGGAGCACAGATACGCAGTATTTT. Amino acids: CASSYGGSTDTQYF.

V usage is TRBV3-1 (or the pseudogene TRBV3-2) and J usage is TRBJ1-4; D ambiguous. The CDR3 runs 14 residues. Trimming removed 1 base at V and 6 bases at J, with 9 bases between. From germline, CDR1 is LGHDT and CDR2 YNNKEL (reference sequence). CDR3 sequence: CASSQGNQDEKLFF. The CDR3, as DNA: TGTGCCAGCAGCCAAGGGAACCAGGATGAAAAACTGTTTTTT.

V and J are TRBV5-6 and TRBJ2-1, with D tentatively TRBD1 (5 bases). CDR1 is SGHDT, CDR2 YYEEEE, per germline. V gave up 4 bases and J gave up 9 bases, with 8 bases separating them. CDR3 size: 11 residues. The CDR3 loop is CASSEQVEQFF. The CDR3 region has the DNA TGTGCCAGCAGCGAACAGGTTGAGCAGTTCTTC.